The 17 T cell receptor beta chains reported below all come from one sample, sequenced in a study of neurological immune-mediated disorders. TCRdb fed the 5' RACE reads into MiXCR, producing one record per CDR3 protein. The table shows roughly 14,000 distinct CDR3 sequences, with under 11% occurring only once. Specimen: PBMCs. The receptors derive from a woman between 40 and 50 years old in good health.

With regard to this clonotype: Since a much larger clone is just one base distant, this may be a read error. The rearrangement joins TRBV5-3 to TRBJ2-1, with 9 nucleotides matching TRBD2. TRBV5-3 is treated as an ORF (open reading frame) with a function not yet certain. This CDR3 is 18 amino acids long. The CDR3 loop is CARRLDASSGSQKNEQFF. The CDR3 DNA sequence: TGTGCCAGAAGATTGGACGCCAGTAGCGGGAGTCAAAAGAATGAGCAGTTCTTC.

There are many counts of this clonotype. V is TRBV12-3 or TRBV12-4 and J is TRBJ1-4; TRBD1 might be the D (6 bases). The CDR3 contains 14 residues. Trimming stripped 4 bases from V and 5 bases from J, with 11 bases between. CDR3 sequence (DNA): TGTGCCAGCAGTTCGGACAGCACCAATGAAAAACTGTTTTTT. Its translation is CASSSDSTNEKLFF.

This clonotype was recorded at least ten times. This chain joins TRBV7-9 and TRBJ2-7; no firm D call. V lost 2 bases, J lost 4 bases, and 9 bases lay in between. Looked up from germline, CDR1 is SEHNR and CDR2 is FQNEAQ (reference sequence). The CDR3 is made up of 13 amino acids. In DNA form, the CDR3 reads TGTGCCAGCAGCTTACAAACCGCGTACGAGCAGTACTTC. Protein sequence: CASSLQTAYEQYF.

At least ten counts were recorded for this clonotype. V usage is TRBV14 and J usage is TRBJ2-1; TRBD2 matches at 9 bases. CDR3 size: 17 residues. The V gene's germline CDR1 is SGHDN and CDR2 FVKESK. V shed 0 bases and J 4 bases; nucleotides not matched to a gene: 7. The CDR3 spells CASSQDELAGIYNEQFF. The CDR3 DNA follows: TGTGCCAGCAGCCAAGATGAGCTAGCGGGGATATACAATGAGCAGTTCTTC.

The V gene is TRBV3-1, the J gene TRBJ2-2; 8 bases align to TRBD1. This CDR3 contains 15 residues. Germline V CDR1 and CDR2: LGHDT, YNNKEL (reference sequence). V trimming: 7 bases; J trimming: 6 bases; junction bases outside the gene matches: 10. CDR3 sequence reads: CASTARQGSPGELFF. The CDR3 region has the DNA TGTGCCAGCACCGCCAGACAGGGGTCACCCGGGGAGCTGTTTTTT.

The sample holds one count of this clonotype. CDR3 in amino acids: CASVGGDTEAFF. The CDR3 DNA sequence: TGTGCCAGCGTTGGAGGGGACACTGAAGCTTTCTTT. V is TRBV9 and J is TRBJ1-1; tentatively, D is TRBD1 (5 bases). The CDR3 has 12 residues. CDR1 is SGDLS, CDR2 YYNGEE, per germline. The V end lost 7 bases, the J end lost 3 bases, and 10 bases lay between the germline ends.

This clonotype was detected ten times or more. The V call is TRBV11-2, the J call TRBJ1-6, with 7 bases that match TRBD1. V dropped 5 bases and J dropped 7; count of bases not matched to a gene: 8. The germline CDR1 and CDR2 sequences are SGHAT and FQNNGV. The CDR3 runs 15 residues. CDR3 nucleotides: TGTGCCAGCAGCGTAGGGGACAGCCGAAATTCACCCCTCCACTTT. The encoded protein is CASSVGDSRNSPLHF.

In its sample, this clonotype was seen many times. The V and J genes are TRBV20-1 and TRBJ2-3; the D gene is possibly TRBD2 (6 bases). V lost 0 bases, J lost 6 bases, and 13 bases lay in between. The CDR3 spans 14 residues. Germline V lookup: CDR1 DFQATT, CDR2 SNEGSKA (reference sequence). CDR3 nucleotides: TGCAGTGCTAGAGATGGCAGGAGGGCGGATACGCAGTATTTT. It is translated as CSARDGRRADTQYF.

Relative to its sample, this clonotype is medium-sized (0.01 to 0.1%). The V and J genes are TRBV20-1 and TRBJ2-1, with D perhaps matching TRBD2 (6 bases). Germline-derived CDR1 and CDR2 are DFQATT and SNEGSKA (reference sequence). This CDR3 comprises 12 residues. Trimming took off 1 base at V and 6 bases at J, with 7 bases between the two ends. The CDR3 coding sequence is TGCAGTGCTAGAGCCGGGGGCAATGAGCAGTTCTTC. It is translated as CSARAGGNEQFF.

This clonotype has a count of ten or more. The chain employs TRBV20-1 and TRBJ2-3, with TRBD2 matching over 14 bases. From germline, CDR1 is DFQATT and CDR2 SNEGSKA (reference sequence). The ends lost 2 bases at V and 6 bases at J; junction bases unmatched: 13. CDR3 size: 18 residues. Here the CDR3 DNA reads TGCAGTGCTAGAATGACGGTGGGACTAGCGGGAGAGGCGGATACGCAGTATTTT. Translated, it gives CSARMTVGLAGEADTQYF.

This clonotype was seen ten or more times. The chain is built from TRBV28 and TRBJ2-1; the match to TRBD2 covers 13 bases. CDR3 size: 16 residues. Germline CDR1 MDHEN, CDR2 SYDVKM. V shed 6 bases and J 7 bases; nucleotides not matched to a gene: 9. The CDR3 protein is CASSPLGLAGVNEQFF. DNA for the CDR3: TGTGCCAGCAGCCCCCTAGGACTAGCGGGAGTTAATGAGCAGTTCTTC.

V is TRBV6-1 and J is TRBJ1-1, with a tentative D call TRBD1 (6 bases). Trimming removed 6 bases from V and 1 base from J, with 9 bases in between. Per the germline V gene, CDR1 is MNHNS and CDR2 is SASEGT. The CDR3 has 13 amino acids. The DNA for the CDR3 is TGTGCCAGCAGCGCACAGGGGAACACTGAAGCTTTCTTT. Translating it yields CASSAQGNTEAFF.

This clonotype appeared many times. This sequence joins TRBV7-8 and TRBJ2-3, with TRBD1 identical over 7 bases. The CDR3 runs 16 residues. Trimming at V came to 5 bases and at J to 4 bases, leaving 12 bases not matched to a gene. The V gene's germline CDR1 is SGHVS and CDR2 FQNEAQ. CDR3 DNA sequence: TGTGCCAGCAGCGCCCAAGGGGGCCTTTGGTCAGATACGCAGTATTTT. Its protein is CASSAQGGLWSDTQYF.

This clonotype appeared many times. The chain couples TRBV20-1 to TRBJ2-5, with 8 bases matching TRBD2. Looked up from germline, CDR1 is DFQATT and CDR2 is SNEGSKA (reference sequence). CDR3 length: 16 residues. V lost 3 bases, J lost 7 bases, and 16 bases stayed unmatched. CDR3 protein: CSASLKRGPQKLTQYF. For the CDR3, the DNA is TGCAGTGCTAGCCTCAAGCGGGGGCCACAAAAGTTGACCCAGTACTTC.

Many counts were recorded for this clonotype. This sequence joins TRBV21-1 and TRBJ2-7; no check of the table's D call, TRBD1, against the DNA was made. TRBV21-1 is recorded as a pseudogene. The CDR3 runs to 14 residues. CDR3 sequence reads: CASSRRTGLYEQYF. The CDR3 nucleotides read TGTGCCAGCAGCCGTCGGACAGGGTTGTACGAGCAGTACTTC.

This clonotype was recorded at least ten times. The chain joins TRBV30 to TRBJ2-2; no reliable D call. CDR3 length: 12 residues. Germline V gene data show CDR1 as GTSNPN and CDR2 as SVGIG (reference sequence). Between the trimmed V and J ends, which lost 2 bases and 6 bases, there was a span of 7 bases. The CDR3 bases are TGTGCCTGGAGTCCCGGCCCCGGGGAGCTGTTTTTT. It is translated as CAWSPGPGELFF.

This chain links TRBV14 with TRBJ2-1; 7 bases map to TRBD2. Germline-derived CDR1 and CDR2 are SGHDN and FVKESK. The CDR3 loop spans 13 amino acids. The trim removed 1 base at V and 7 bases at J, leaving 1 base unmatched. The CDR3 bases are TGTGCCAGCAGCCAAGGCGGGAGTAATGAGCAGTTCTTC. Amino acids: CASSQGGSNEQFF.